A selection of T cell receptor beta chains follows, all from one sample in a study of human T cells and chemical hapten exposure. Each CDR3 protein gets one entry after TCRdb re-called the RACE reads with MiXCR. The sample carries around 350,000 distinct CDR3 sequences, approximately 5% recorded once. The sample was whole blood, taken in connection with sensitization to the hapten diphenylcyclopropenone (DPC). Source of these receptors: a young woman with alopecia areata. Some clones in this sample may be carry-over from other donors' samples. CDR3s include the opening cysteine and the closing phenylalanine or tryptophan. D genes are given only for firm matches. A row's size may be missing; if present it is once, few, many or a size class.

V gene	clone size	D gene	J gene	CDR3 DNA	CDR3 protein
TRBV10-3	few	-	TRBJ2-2	TGTGCCATCAGTGAGTCCCGATTCGGGGAGCTGTTTTTT	CAISESRFGELFF
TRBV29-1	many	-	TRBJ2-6	TGCAGCGTTGTCTCAGGGCCTGGGGCCAACGTCCTGACTTTC	CSVVSGPGANVLTF
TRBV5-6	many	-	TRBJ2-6	TGTGCCAGCAGCTCGTACAGCTCTGGGGCCAACGTCCTGACTTTC	CASSSYSSGANVLTF
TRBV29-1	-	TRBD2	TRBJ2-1	TGCAGCGTTGTATTGGGAGGGACTAGCGGGGGGGCAAGTTTGTATGAGCAGTTCTTC	CSVVLGGTSGGASLYEQFF
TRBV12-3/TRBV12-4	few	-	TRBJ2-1	TGTGCCAGCAGTCCCCTTGCCGCCAATGAGCAGTTCTTC	CASSPLAANEQFF
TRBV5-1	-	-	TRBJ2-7	TGCGCCAGCAGCTTGGAATCCTACGAGCAGTACTTC	CASSLESYEQYF
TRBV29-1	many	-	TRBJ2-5	TGCAGCGTTGGCCGGGACACAGGGGAGACCCAGTACTTC	CSVGRDTGETQYF
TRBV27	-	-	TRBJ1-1	TGTGCCAGCAGTTTAATGGACAGTCTGAACACTGAAGCTTTCTTT	CASSLMDSLNTEAFF
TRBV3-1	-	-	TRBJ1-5	TGTGCCAGCAGCCAAGAGTCGTTGCGCAGGGAGCGAACTAGCAATCAGCCCCAGCATTTT	CASSQESLRRERTSNQPQHF
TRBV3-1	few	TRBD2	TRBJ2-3	TGTGCCAGCAGCCAAGATTCCGGGACTAGCCTCACAGATACGCAGTATTTT	CASSQDSGTSLTDTQYF
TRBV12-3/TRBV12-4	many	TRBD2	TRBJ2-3	TGTGCCAGCAGTTCATTCGGACTAGCGGGGGCCATGCGGGATACGCAGTATTTT	CASSSFGLAGAMRDTQYF
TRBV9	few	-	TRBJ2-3	TGTGCCAGCAGCGTAGCTACAGGGCCAAGCACAGATACGCAGTATTTT	CASSVATGPSTDTQYF
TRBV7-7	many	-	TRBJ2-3	TGTGCTAGCAGCTTAGGGGAGGACGGAGATACGCAGTATTTT	CASSLGEDGDTQYF
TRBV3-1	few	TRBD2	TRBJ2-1	TGTGCCAGCAGCCAAGGCCGGGGAGGGTTCGGCGGGACGGCCCTCTACAATGAGCAGTTCTTC	CASSQGRGGFGGTALYNEQFF
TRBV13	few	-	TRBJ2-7	TGTGCCAGCAGCTTAGGCGAGGGACCCTACGAGCAGTACTTC	CASSLGEGPYEQYF
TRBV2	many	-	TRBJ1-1	TGTGCCAGCAGTGAATTCAAGAACACTGAAGCTTTCTTT	CASSEFKNTEAFF
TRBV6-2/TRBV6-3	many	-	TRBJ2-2	TGTGCCAGCGGAACTACAGGGTATAACACCGGGGAGCTGTTTTTT	CASGTTGYNTGELFF
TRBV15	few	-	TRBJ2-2	TGTGCCACCAGCAGAGTAGGGGGAGATACCGGGGAGCTGTTTTTT	CATSRVGGDTGELFF
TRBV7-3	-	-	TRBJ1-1	TGTGCCAGCAGCTTAAAGAGCTTTGAAGCTTTCTTT	CASSLKSFEAFF
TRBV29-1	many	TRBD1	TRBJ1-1	TGCAGCGGGTACAGGGGCGGCACTGAAGCTTTCTTT	CSGYRGGTEAFF
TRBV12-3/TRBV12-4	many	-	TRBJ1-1	TGTGCCAGCAGCTTACAGGAGAACACTGAAGCTTTCTTT	CASSLQENTEAFF
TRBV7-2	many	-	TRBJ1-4	TGTGCCAGCAGCCACGACGGGGGCCTCGATGAAAAACTGTTTTTT	CASSHDGGLDEKLFF
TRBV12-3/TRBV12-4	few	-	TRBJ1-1	TGTGCCAGCAAACTCTGGGGTGGTAAAGACACTGAAGCTTTCTTT	CASKLWGGKDTEAFF